These 32 T cell receptor beta chains originate from one sample sequenced in a study of T-cell memory formation after mild COVID-19. TCRdb fed the 5' RACE reads into MiXCR, producing one record per CDR3 protein. The data show about 470,000 distinct CDR3 sequences, nearly 25% seen once. Sequencing was done on a sample of PBMCs or a T cell subset sorted from them (not recorded which). The receptors derive from an adult woman who had mild COVID-19 (a few samples of this study predate the infection). Cell type and time point are not known.

This clonotype was picked up a small number of times. The chain recombines TRBV10-3 with TRBJ2-3, with 9 bases identical to TRBD2. This CDR3 is built from 16 residues. J gave up 1 base and V 0 bases, and 2 bases lay outside the gene matches. CDR1 ENHRY and CDR2 SYGVKD come from the germline V gene. The CDR3 DNA reads TGTGCCATCAGTGAGTCTAGCGGGGGACGCACAGATACGCAGTATTTT. Encoded protein: CAISESSGGRTDTQYF.

This clonotype was counted only a few times. This chain uses TRBV7-9 with TRBJ2-3; the match to TRBD1 covers 9 bases. This CDR3 contains 15 residues. J gave up 3 bases and V 5 bases, and 6 bases lay outside the gene matches. Germline V gene sequence: CDR1 SEHNR, CDR2 FQNEAQ (reference sequence). The CDR3 DNA follows: TGTGCCAGCAGCACACCGACAGGGGGGACAGATACGCAGTATTTT. Its translation: CASSTPTGGTDTQYF.

The V gene is TRBV7-8, the J gene TRBJ2-1; D gene ambiguous. The CDR3 runs 17 residues. V lost 1 base, J lost 2 bases, and 15 bases lay in between. Germline CDR1 reads SGHVS; CDR2 reads FQNEAQ. Here the CDR3 DNA reads TGTGCCAGCAGCTTAGTAGCCTACCCCCAAGCCTACAATGAGCAGTTCTTC. Residues: CASSLVAYPQAYNEQFF.

The J gene is TRBJ2-3, the V gene TRBV20-1; tentative D call: TRBD2 (5 bases). Germline CDR1 reads DFQATT; CDR2 reads SNEGSKA (reference sequence). The CDR3 loop spans 16 amino acids. Trimming removed 4 bases from V and 9 bases from J, with 26 bases in between. The CDR3 nucleotides are TGCAGTGCTACCTCCTCTGGACTGAACGTTGGGTGGACGCAGTATTTT. Amino acid sequence: CSATSSGLNVGWTQYF.

This clonotype has only a few counts. The genes are TRBV12-3 or TRBV12-4 and TRBJ1-6; perhaps TRBD1 as D (5 bases). V lost 3 bases, J lost 8 bases, and 14 bases lay in between. The CDR3 totals 15 residues. As DNA, the CDR3 is TGTGCCAGCAGTTTGATACGGGACGGGGATTCACCCCTCCACTTT. It specifies CASSLIRDGDSPLHF.

This sequence joins TRBV27 and TRBJ1-2; weak D call: TRBD1 (5 bases). Germline CDR1 and CDR2: MNHEY and SMNVEV (reference sequence). This CDR3 has 13 residues. V was clipped by 3 bases and J by 2 bases, with 7 bases between them. The CDR3 coding sequence is TGTGCCAGCAGTTTCAAGGGGAACTATGGCTACACCTTC. Its translation is CASSFKGNYGYTF.

The chain links TRBV20-1 to TRBJ2-2; D call uncertain. This CDR3 is built from 13 residues. Trimming left V 8 bases short and J 1 base short, with 11 bases between. Germline V gives CDR1 DFQATT, CDR2 SNEGSKA (reference sequence). The CDR3 nucleotides read TGCAGTATTATCCCAGGGAACACCGGGGAGCTGTTTTTT. Translated: CSIIPGNTGELFF.

This rearrangement joins TRBV19 to TRBJ2-1, with 8 bases identical to TRBD2. V trimming: 3 bases; J trimming: 8 bases; junction bases outside the gene matches: 6. The germline CDR1 and CDR2 sequences are LNHDA and SQIVND (reference sequence). The CDR3 covers 14 residues. The CDR3 sequence: CASSITSGSYEQFF. Here the CDR3 DNA reads TGTGCCAGTAGTATCACCAGCGGGAGTTATGAGCAGTTCTTC. Using reference TRBV19 and TRBJ2-1 for the parts outside the CDR3, the full variable domain is DGGITQSPKYLFRKEGQNVTLSCEQNLNHDAMYWYRQDPGQGLRLIYYSQIVNDFQKGDIAEGYSVSREKKESFPLTVTSAQKNPTAFYLCASSITSGSYEQFFGPGTRLTVL.

This clonotype has only a few counts. The chain has TRBV11-2 and TRBJ2-3; 14 nucleotides line up with TRBD2. Germline lookup yields CDR1 SGHAT and CDR2 FQNNGV. The CDR3 is made up of 17 amino acids. J gave up 6 bases and V 1 base, and 6 bases lay outside the gene matches. CDR3 DNA: TGTGCCAGCAGCTTAGCGGGGGGACTAGCGGGAGCGGATACGCAGTATTTT. Protein sequence: CASSLAGGLAGADTQYF. Together with reference TRBV11-2 and TRBJ2-3, the CDR3 gives the full variable domain: EAGVAQSPRYKIIEKRQSVAFWCNPISGHATLYWYQQILGQGPKLLIQFQNNGVVDDSQLPKDRFSAERLKGVDSTLKIQPAKLEDSAVYLCASSLAGGLAGADTQYFGPGTRLTVL.

This clonotype was seen only a few times. This chain connects TRBV12-3 or TRBV12-4 to TRBJ2-5; weak D call: TRBD1 (5 bases). This CDR3 is built from 11 residues. V lost 0 bases and J 9 bases, leaving 5 bases between the germline ends. The CDR3 protein is CASSLAQAQYF. The CDR3 nucleotides read TGTGCCAGCAGTTTAGCACAGGCCCAGTACTTC.

The chain couples TRBV9 to TRBJ2-4; no clear D. CDR3 size: 14 residues. Trimming removed 0 bases from V and 6 bases from J, with 10 bases in between. Germline V gene lookup returns CDR1 SGDLS and CDR2 YYNGEE. CDR3 in DNA: TGTGCCAGCAGCGTAGGGGATCGCGGAAACATTCAGTACTTC. Translating it yields CASSVGDRGNIQYF.

The rearrangement joins TRBV6-6 to TRBJ2-5; TRBD2 is a possible D gene (6 bases). Germline loops: CDR1 MNHNY, CDR2 SVGAGI (reference sequence). Trimming pared 0 bases from V and 6 bases from J, leaving 11 bases between. The length of the CDR3 is 14 residues. The CDR3 here is CASSYSRLEKTQYF. The CDR3 DNA reads as TGTGCCAGCAGTTACTCGCGACTAGAAAAGACCCAGTACTTC.

The genes are TRBV9 and TRBJ2-3, with D hard to call. The CDR3 spans 13 residues. CDR1 is SGDLS, CDR2 YYNGEE, per germline. The V end lost 3 bases, the J end lost 2 bases, and 7 bases lay between the germline ends. Here the CDR3 reads CASSAGDTDTQYF. CDR3 sequence (DNA): TGTGCCAGCAGCGCGGGCGACACAGATACGCAGTATTTT.

The genes are TRBV7-9 and TRBJ1-2; TRBD1 aligns across 11 bases. J lost 2 bases, V lost 0 bases, and 2 bases had no gene match. The CDR3 is 16 residues long. The germline CDR1 and CDR2 sequences are SEHNR and FQNEAQ (reference sequence). The CDR3 is CASSLAGTGGNYGYTF. In DNA, the CDR3 is TGTGCCAGCAGCTTAGCCGGGACAGGGGGGAACTATGGCTACACCTTC.

The rearrangement uses TRBV15 and TRBJ1-2, with 8 bases matching TRBD1. In germline, CDR1 is LNHNV, CDR2 YYDKDF (reference sequence). This CDR3 comprises 18 residues. The J segment lost 4 bases and the V segment lost 5 bases, leaving 18 bases of the junction unmatched. The CDR3 DNA follows: TGTGCCACCAGCCCCGAACCTGACACCAGGGGGCTAAGCTATGGCTACACCTTC. Protein product: CATSPEPDTRGLSYGYTF.

The chain carries TRBV19 and TRBJ2-3; 9 nucleotides line up with TRBD2. From germline, CDR1 is LNHDA and CDR2 SQIVND (reference sequence). The CDR3 covers 16 residues. V was pared by 0 bases and J by 5 bases, with 6 bases of the junction left unmatched. This CDR3 is CASSIEGLAGQDTQYF. The CDR3 DNA reads TGTGCCAGTAGTATAGAGGGCCTAGCGGGACAAGATACGCAGTATTTT.

There are a few counts of this clonotype. The chain uses TRBV5-1 and TRBJ1-3; 8 bases align to TRBD1. After removal of 4 bases from V and 4 bases from J, the junction contained 7 bases not matched to a gene. Germline CDR1 is SGHRS and CDR2 is YFSETQ. The CDR3 runs to 15 residues. In DNA, the CDR3 is TGCGCCAGCAGCCCGACAGGGGTGCCCGGAAACACCATATATTTT. Translation gives CASSPTGVPGNTIYF.

V and J are TRBV25-1 and TRBJ2-7; 7 bases map to TRBD1. The CDR3 is 14 amino acids. V shed 4 bases and J 5 bases; nucleotides not matched to a gene: 8. CDR1 and CDR2 (germline): MGHDK, SYGVNS. For the CDR3, the DNA is TGTGCCAGCAGTGGACCCACAGGGGCGGACGAGCAGTACTTC. It is translated as CASSGPTGADEQYF.

This clonotype has a handful of counts. V is TRBV7-3 and J is TRBJ2-2, with 12 bases fitting TRBD2. The V gene end was trimmed by 5 bases and the J gene end by 4 bases; junction bases not matched to a gene: 2. This CDR3 has 15 amino acids. The germline V gene encodes CDR1 SGHTA and CDR2 FQGTGA. The CDR3 region has the DNA TGTGCCAGCAGCAAGACTAGCGGGAGCACCGGGGAGCTGTTTTTT. Its protein is CASSKTSGSTGELFF.

The chain recombines TRBV29-1 with TRBJ2-3; D is unclear. This CDR3 contains 13 residues. The V end lost 3 bases, the J end lost 1 base, and 8 bases lay between the germline ends. Germline lookup yields CDR1 SQVTM and CDR2 ANQGSEA. The CDR3 here is CSVERGGTDTQYF. CDR3 nucleotides: TGCAGCGTTGAGCGTGGAGGCACAGATACGCAGTATTTT.

This clonotype has just a few counts. CDR3 amino acids: CASRTQGGYGYTF. The CDR3 nucleotides are TGCGCCAGCAGGACTCAGGGGGGGTATGGCTACACCTTC. This chain links TRBV5-1 with TRBJ1-2; 7 bases match TRBD1. Germline V lookup: CDR1 SGHRS, CDR2 YFSETQ. The CDR3 is made up of 13 amino acids. With 5 bases clipped from V and 5 bases from J, the junction kept 6 bases outside the gene matches.

This chain links TRBV9 with TRBJ2-3, with TRBD2 matching 9 bases. The CDR3 sequence is 16 residues long. Germline-derived CDR1 and CDR2 are SGDLS and YYNGEE. The junction had 5 bases not matched to a gene; V was cut back by 3 bases and J by 0 bases. CDR3 nucleotide sequence: TGTGCCAGCAGCGGTCGAGCGGGGGGAAGCACAGATACGCAGTATTTT. Amino acids: CASSGRAGGSTDTQYF.

The chain carries TRBV28 and TRBJ1-5; D perhaps matches TRBD1 (6 bases). The CDR3 runs to 14 residues. V was pared by 5 bases and J by 7 bases, with 15 bases between. CDR1 and CDR2 (germline): MDHEN, SYDVKM. As DNA, the CDR3 is TGTGCCAGCAGTACTATGGACAGTTGGCAGCCCCAGCATTTT. Translation: CASSTMDSWQPQHF.

The chain has TRBV15 and TRBJ2-4, with D perhaps TRBD1 or TRBD2 (6 bases each). This CDR3 spans 13 amino acids. The V and J ends lost 5 bases and 11 bases respectively, with 16 bases between them. Germline CDR1 and CDR2: LNHNV and YYDKDF (reference sequence). The CDR3 is CATSPGAERLQYF. The CDR3 coding sequence is TGTGCCACCAGCCCGGGGGCGGAGAGGCTTCAGTACTTC.

This clonotype has a single count. V and J are TRBV6-2 or TRBV6-3 and TRBJ1-1; 7 bases are shared with TRBD1. Unmatched junction bases numbered 10, after V lost 6 bases and J lost 0 bases. This CDR3 is built from 16 residues. Germline V gene lookup returns CDR1 MNHEY and CDR2 SVGEGT. The CDR3 protein is CASRPGGSGMNTEAFF. The CDR3 nucleotides are TGTGCCAGCAGACCAGGGGGGTCCGGGATGAACACTGAAGCTTTCTTT.

In its sample, this clonotype was seen a few times. This rearrangement joins TRBV2 to TRBJ2-3; possibly TRBD2 for D (6 bases). CDR1 and CDR2 from the germline V gene are SNHLY and FYNNEI. V was trimmed by 8 bases and J by 2 bases, leaving 14 bases between them. CDR3 length equals 14 residues. In nucleotides, the CDR3 is TGTGCCAGCCTCCGGGAGATCTCCACAGATACGCAGTATTTT. Amino acid sequence: CASLREISTDTQYF.

There are a few counts of this clonotype. V usage is TRBV14 and J usage is TRBJ2-1, with D hard to call. The CDR3 loop spans 15 amino acids. Trimming shortened V by 5 bases and J by 4 bases, and 15 bases separated the two germline ends. Germline V gene lookup returns CDR1 SGHDN and CDR2 FVKESK. The CDR3 nucleotides read TGTGCCAGCAGCGTCGAGGACGGAATATACAATGAGCAGTTCTTC. This encodes CASSVEDGIYNEQFF. Using reference TRBV14 and TRBJ2-1 for the parts outside the CDR3, the full variable domain is EAGVTQFPSHSVIEKGQTVTLRCDPISGHDNLYWYRRVMGKEIKFLLHFVKESKQDESGMPNNRFLAERTGGTYSTLKVQPAELEDSGVYFCASSVEDGIYNEQFFGPGTRLTVL.

This clonotype was seen only once. This chain links TRBV18 with TRBJ1-5; the D is unclear. The germline V gene encodes CDR1 KGHSH and CDR2 LQKENI. With 0 bases removed from V and 7 bases from J, the gap between germline ends came to 13 bases. The CDR3 runs 15 residues. CDR3 in amino acids: CASSPPLAAGQPQHF. For the CDR3, the DNA is TGTGCCAGCTCACCACCCTTGGCAGCCGGACAGCCCCAGCATTTT.

This clonotype was counted only a few times. The chain combines TRBV7-9 with TRBJ1-1; no clear D gene. V was shortened by 5 bases and J by 1 base, with 11 bases between the two germline ends. CDR3 length: 14 residues. Per germline, CDR1 SEHNR and CDR2 FQNEAQ (reference sequence). The CDR3 DNA reads as TGTGCCAGCAGCCTCCACGTAACGAACACTGAAGCTTTCTTT. It encodes CASSLHVTNTEAFF.

This clonotype has just a few counts. The chain employs TRBV20-1 and TRBJ1-6; D is ambiguous. The CDR3 totals 13 residues. Germline lookup yields CDR1 DFQATT and CDR2 SNEGSKA (reference sequence). Trimming removed 3 bases from V and 8 bases from J, with 11 bases in between. CDR3 coding DNA: TGCAGTGCTAGTGTGGGAGTGGATTCACCCCTCCACTTT. It translates to CSASVGVDSPLHF.

This clonotype appeared a few times. This chain connects TRBV12-3 or TRBV12-4 to TRBJ1-1; D is undetermined. V shed 6 bases and J shed 7 bases, with 12 bases lying between them. The CDR3 runs 12 residues. In DNA, the CDR3 is TGTGCCAGCAGCCGGGCCCTGGATGAAGCTTTCTTT. It yields the protein CASSRALDEAFF.

This clonotype has a handful of counts. The chain couples TRBV7-9 to TRBJ2-1, with TRBD1 matching over 11 bases. Trimming at V came to 2 bases and at J to 11 bases, leaving 8 bases not matched to a gene. The germline V gene has CDR1 SEHNR and CDR2 FQNEAQ (reference sequence). This CDR3 spans 15 amino acids. The CDR3 bases are TGTGCCAGCAGCTTATCCGGTGGGACAGGGGGGCAGCAGTTCTTC. Translation: CASSLSGGTGGQQFF.